This T cell receptor beta chain originates from a study of T-cell memory formation after mild COVID-19. Overall study: Largely, the TCR clusters proved donor specific. Whole-study results and caveats: Contracting CD4+ clones sat mainly in CM and EM; CD8+ in EMRA. There were some responding clones in pre-infection memory, which suggested that cross-reactive memory had joined.

The count of this clonotype is one. Its specificity is unknown. 5'RACE with constant-segment primers yielded barcoded, UMI-tagged TCR alpha and TCR beta cDNA libraries. TCRdb itself ran the 5' RACE reads through MiXCR, one entry per CDR3 protein. The sample shows about 420,000 distinct CDR3 sequences, roughly a quarter of them seen only once. This CDR3 is built from 19 residues. Germline loops: CDR1 SNHLY, CDR2 FYNNEI. After removal of 8 bases from V and 3 bases from J, the junction contained 17 bases not matched to a gene. The V and J genes are TRBV2 and TRBJ2-3, with TRBD2 matching over 13 bases. The receptor was isolated from an adult woman who had mild COVID-19 (a few samples of this study predate the infection). Cell type and time point are not known. The sequenced sample was PBMCs or a T cell subset sorted from them (not recorded which). CDR3 region: CASWRWTSGGPARTDTQYF. The DNA of the CDR3 is TGTGCCAGCTGGAGGTGGACTAGCGGGGGCCCTGCTCGTACAGATACGCAGTATTTT.